These 15 T cell receptor beta chains were sequenced from one sample in a study of CD8 T cells in Susac syndrome. RNA amounts of roughly 0.5 to 1 ug underwent reverse transcription with random hexamers. TCRdb analysed the immunoSEQ multiplex PCR reads with MiXCR anew, one entry per CDR3 protein. The data show 400,000 or so distinct CDR3 sequences, approximately 85% seen once. The material sequenced was CD8+ T cells from PBMCs. The source of these receptors is a human donor with multiple sclerosis.

This chain uses TRBV20-1 with TRBJ2-3; D possibly uses TRBD1 or TRBD2 (6 bases each). The CDR3 spans 15 residues. V lost 0 bases and J 1 base, leaving 11 bases between the germline ends. Per germline, CDR1 DFQATT and CDR2 SNEGSKA (reference sequence). This CDR3 is CSARDGGFGTDTQYF. The DNA of the CDR3 is TGCAGTGCTAGAGACGGGGGCTTCGGCACAGATACGCAGTATTTT.

This chain joins TRBV27 and TRBJ1-1; 9 bases fit TRBD1. Germline CDR1 MNHEY, CDR2 SMNVEV (reference sequence). CDR3 length: 15 residues. J was trimmed by 0 bases and V by 6 bases; bases with no gene match: 5. Here the CDR3 reads CASSLTGGMNTEAFF. The CDR3, as DNA: TGTGCCAGCAGCCTGACAGGGGGTATGAACACTGAAGCTTTCTTT.

This rearrangement joins TRBV19 to TRBJ2-5; D could derive from TRBD1 or TRBD2 (6 bases each). The CDR3 is 15 amino acids. Trimming shortened V by 7 bases and J by 4 bases, and 19 bases separated the two germline ends. Germline assignment: CDR1 LNHDA and CDR2 SQIVND (reference sequence). The CDR3 is CASKPGATARETQYF. The CDR3 nucleotides read TGTGCCAGTAAACCGGGGGCCACAGCAAGAGAGACCCAGTACTTC.

The chain is built from TRBV10-1 and TRBJ2-7, with 7 bases fitting TRBD2. Unmatched junction bases numbered 2, after V lost 2 bases and J lost 1 base. Germline loops: CDR1 WNHNN, CDR2 SYGVQD (reference sequence). The CDR3 contains 14 residues. CDR3 sequence reads: CASSEERGSYEQYF. CDR3 sequence (DNA): TGCGCCAGCAGTGAGGAGCGGGGTTCCTACGAGCAGTACTTC.

This clonotype was counted a single time. This sequence joins TRBV27 and TRBJ1-5, with TRBD1 as a possible D gene (5 bases). CDR3 length equals 14 residues. V shed 6 bases and J shed 5 bases, with 14 bases lying between them. Germline CDR1 reads MNHEY; CDR2 reads SMNVEV (reference sequence). CDR3 protein: CASSPGLPHQPQHF. The CDR3 DNA follows: TGTGCCAGCAGCCCAGGGTTGCCCCATCAGCCCCAGCATTTT.

The chain joins TRBV27 to TRBJ2-7; D is ambiguous. The V end lost 0 bases, the J end lost 2 bases, and 11 bases lay between the germline ends. This CDR3 has 15 residues. Germline values: CDR1 MNHEY, CDR2 SMNVEV (reference sequence). CDR3 sequence (DNA): TGTGCCAGCAGTTTATCGTTCAGCCCAACCTACGAGCAGTACTTC. Its protein is CASSLSFSPTYEQYF.

V gene TRBV7-9 combines with J gene TRBJ2-3; TRBD2 matches 9 bases. The length of the CDR3 is 16 residues. V gave up 2 bases and J gave up 3 bases; unmatched junction bases: 6. CDR1 SEHNR and CDR2 FQNEAQ come from the germline V gene (reference sequence). CDR3: CASSLIIGLATDTQYF. CDR3 nucleotide sequence: TGTGCCAGCAGCTTAATCATTGGACTAGCGACAGATACGCAGTATTTT.

V is TRBV7-2 and J is TRBJ2-7; tentative D call: TRBD2 (5 bases). CDR1 is SGHTA, CDR2 FQGNSA, per germline. This CDR3 is built from 14 residues. Trimming took off 4 bases at V and 0 bases at J, with 10 bases between the two ends. CDR3 sequence: CASSSFGLSYEQYF. In DNA, the CDR3 is TGTGCCAGCAGCTCGTTCGGACTCTCCTACGAGCAGTACTTC.

This clonotype was counted a few times. The chain uses TRBV11-2 and TRBJ2-7; the D gene is possibly TRBD1 (5 bases). Per germline, CDR1 SGHAT and CDR2 FQNNGV. Trimming took 4 bases from V and 0 from J, leaving 10 bases between them. The CDR3 runs to 14 residues. The DNA of the CDR3 is TGTGCCAGCAGCTCCCGTGGGGCCTCCTACGAGCAGTACTTC. This gives the protein CASSSRGASYEQYF.

The chain links TRBV27 to TRBJ2-5; 10 positions match TRBD1. Germline CDR1 reads MNHEY; CDR2 reads SMNVEV (reference sequence). This CDR3 comprises 14 residues. V lost 8 bases to trimming and J lost 10 bases; unmatched junction nucleotides: 13. CDR3: CASRKGTGVRDQYF. CDR3 sequence (DNA): TGTGCCAGCCGGAAGGGGACAGGGGTAAGAGACCAGTACTTC.

CDR3 region: CASSLGPGTGTSEQYF. CDR3 DNA sequence: TGTGCCAGCAGCTTGGGACCGGGGACAGGGACCTCCGAGCAGTACTTC. The chain couples TRBV7-6 to TRBJ2-7, with 9 bases fitting TRBD1. CDR1 and CDR2 from the germline V gene are SGHVS and FNYEAQ. The CDR3 loop spans 16 amino acids. V trimming: 3 bases; J trimming: 6 bases; junction bases outside the gene matches: 12. The whole variable domain, filled in from reference TRBV7-6 and TRBJ2-7, reads GAGVSQSPRYKVTKRGQDVALRCDPISGHVSLYWYRQALGQGPEFLTYFNYEAQQDKSGLPNDRFSAERPEGSISTLTIQRTEQRDSAMYRCASSLGPGTGTSEQYFGPGTRLTVT.

This clonotype was recorded a few times. In DNA form, the CDR3 reads TGTGCCAGCAGTTCTCCAGGGAGCACTGAAGCTTTCTTT. It specifies CASSSPGSTEAFF. The rearrangement links TRBV6-1 to TRBJ1-1; D is possibly TRBD1 (5 bases). The CDR3 length is 13 residues. CDR1 is MNHNS, CDR2 SASEGT, per germline. V was cut by 5 bases and J by 4 bases, with 11 bases left in between.

This rearrangement joins TRBV7-2 to TRBJ2-5; D unclear. Trimming took off 6 bases at V and 4 bases at J, with 12 bases between the two ends. The CDR3 extends over 13 amino acids. Germline-derived CDR1 and CDR2 are SGHTA and FQGNSA. As DNA, the CDR3 is TGTGCCAGCAGTTTCAACCCCTCAGAGACCCAGTACTTC. This translates into CASSFNPSETQYF. Full variable domain (missing parts from reference TRBV7-2 and TRBJ2-5): GAGVSQSPSNKVTEKGKDVELRCDPISGHTALYWYRQSLGQGLEFLIYFQGNSAPDKSGLPSDRFSAERTGGSVSTLTIQRTQQEDSAVYLCASSFNPSETQYFGPGTRLLVL.

J is TRBJ2-7 and V is TRBV6-1; tentative D call: TRBD1 (7 bases). Germline V lookup: CDR1 MNHNS, CDR2 SASEGT. This CDR3 comprises 14 residues. V gave up 5 bases and J gave up 4 bases, with 15 bases separating them. DNA for the CDR3: TGTGCCAGCAGTCGCGGGACAGAGGATTACGAGCAGTACTTC. Its protein product is CASSRGTEDYEQYF.

The gene calls are TRBV24-1 and TRBJ1-2; a possible D gene is TRBD1 (6 bases). This CDR3 region has 13 residues. V dropped 3 bases and J dropped 6 bases, with 10 bases sitting between them. Germline CDR1 is KGHDR and CDR2 is SFDVKD. CDR3 sequence reads: CATSDGGVDGYTF. CDR3 coding DNA: TGTGCCACCAGTGATGGGGGCGTCGATGGCTACACCTTC.